The 16 T cell receptor beta chains in this list originate from one sample, sequenced in a study of blood T cell repertoires in COVID-19 (dated by TCRdb to about 2020). Library preparation used the immunoSEQ multiplex PCR assay. TCRdb mirrors the immuneACCESS table, restricted to in-frame sequences. Some clones are absent from its copies; in checked studies, under half trace to an unresolved V gene, and the reason for the others is unknown. Across this sample there are approximately 290,000 clones, with around 85% seen only once. The ten largest clones add up to roughly 0.94% of the sample. Sequencing was performed on peripheral blood. Receptor source: a human donor with COVID-19, enrolled during active disease. The donor label of this sample is uncertain.

The chain carries TRBV9 and TRBJ1-6; D ambiguous. The CDR3 runs to 12 residues. Deletions cut 4 bases from V and 8 bases from J, with 7 bases between. CDR1 and CDR2 from the germline V gene are SGDLS and YYNGEE. CDR3 region: CASSPSDSPLHF. The CDR3 DNA follows: TGTGCCAGCAGCCCCAGCGATTCACCCCTCCACTTT.

CDR3 coding DNA: TGTGCCAGCAGCTCGGACAGGGCTGATCAGCCCCAGCATTTT. Translated, it gives CASSSDRADQPQHF. V usage is TRBV7-9 and J usage is TRBJ1-5, with TRBD1 identical over 8 bases. The ends lost 4 bases at V and 5 bases at J; junction bases unmatched: 4. This CDR3 is built from 14 residues. In germline, CDR1 is SEHNR, CDR2 FQNEAQ (reference sequence).

The gene calls are TRBV7-2 and TRBJ2-7; 9 bases are shared with TRBD1. The CDR3 consists of 15 residues. Germline loops: CDR1 SGHTA, CDR2 FQGNSA. V dropped 6 bases and J dropped 0; count of bases not matched to a gene: 6. CDR3 region: CASRPDRGSSYEQYF. The CDR3 coding sequence is TGTGCCAGCAGGCCCGACAGGGGGAGCTCCTACGAGCAGTACTTC.

The chain is built from TRBV12-3 or TRBV12-4 and TRBJ1-2; TRBD1 matches at 9 bases. Trimming took 8 bases from V and 8 from J; bases not matched to a gene: 9. The CDR3 contains 13 residues. The CDR3 reads CASQQGALRGYTF. The CDR3 DNA sequence: TGTGCCAGCCAACAGGGGGCCTTAAGAGGCTACACCTTC.

The CDR3 region has the DNA TGTGCCAGCAGTTTGTTTGGAGAGAACACTGAAGCTTTCTTT. Amino acid sequence: CASSLFGENTEAFF. This rearrangement joins TRBV27 to TRBJ1-1; D is unresolved. This CDR3 contains 14 residues. V was pared by 3 bases and J by 1 base, with 9 bases between. CDR1 MNHEY and CDR2 SMNVEV come from the germline V gene (reference sequence).

The chain combines TRBV5-1 with TRBJ2-5; D gene ambiguous. Trimming removed 2 bases at V and 1 base at J, with 6 bases between. This CDR3 contains 13 residues. Germline CDR1 SGHRS, CDR2 YFSETQ. The CDR3 protein is CASSFIPQETQYF. CDR3 DNA: TGCGCCAGCAGCTTTATCCCCCAAGAGACCCAGTACTTC.

This clone turned up a few times. This rearrangement joins TRBV7-2 to TRBJ1-3; the D gene is possibly TRBD1 (5 bases). CDR1 is SGHTA and CDR2 is FQGNSA in the germline V gene. This CDR3 is 13 amino acids long. Trimming took off 3 bases at V and 2 bases at J, with 5 bases between the two ends. The CDR3 DNA sequence: TGTGCCAGCAGCTTGACAGCTGGAAACACCATATATTTT. Protein product: CASSLTAGNTIYF.

This chain connects TRBV19 to TRBJ1-2, with D possibly being TRBD1 (5 bases). The CDR3 spans 14 residues. The V gene's germline CDR1 is LNHDA and CDR2 SQIVND (reference sequence). V was clipped by 5 bases and J by 7 bases, with 17 bases between them. The CDR3 region has the DNA TGTGCCAGTAGTCACATCGTCGGGGGGACTGGCTACACCTTC. This gives the protein CASSHIVGGTGYTF.

This clone has a single count. CDR3 sequence reads: CASSPNRGQSNQPQHF. CDR3 in DNA: TGTGCCAGCTCACCGAACAGGGGGCAAAGCAATCAGCCCCAGCATTTT. The chain uses TRBV18 and TRBJ1-5; 9 bases are shared with TRBD1. Germline V CDR1 and CDR2: KGHSH, LQKENI. Trimming removed 3 bases from V and 1 base from J; junction bases left unmatched: 4. The CDR3 runs to 16 residues.

This clone came up once. The chain has TRBV13 and TRBJ2-5, with D uncertain. Germline CDR1 PRHDT, CDR2 FYEKMQ (reference sequence). This CDR3 region has 14 residues. V lost 4 bases and J 2 bases, leaving 11 bases between the germline ends. Written as DNA, the CDR3 is TGTGCCAGCAGCTCCTCATCGCGTCAAGAGACCCAGTACTTC. Translation gives CASSSSSRQETQYF.

V and J are TRBV11-1 and TRBJ2-3; possible D gene TRBD1, 5 bases. In germline, CDR1 is SGHAT, CDR2 FQDESV (reference sequence). This CDR3 has 12 amino acids. Deletions cut 6 bases from V and 5 bases from J, with 9 bases between. In nucleotides, the CDR3 is TGTGCCAGCAGGGACACGGGAGATACGCAGTATTTT. This sequence encodes CASRDTGDTQYF.

The CDR3, as DNA: TGTGCCAGCAGCGTATATCTGGGCGGGGAAGCCTACAATGAGCAGTTCTTC. Residues: CASSVYLGGEAYNEQFF. The chain joins TRBV9 to TRBJ2-1; the D gene is possibly TRBD2 (6 bases). Germline assignment: CDR1 SGDLS and CDR2 YYNGEE. The CDR3 contains 17 residues. Trimming took 1 base from V and 2 from J, leaving 16 bases between them.

The chain has TRBV11-2 and TRBJ2-3; 10 nucleotides line up with TRBD2. The trim removed 4 bases at V and 4 bases at J, leaving 5 bases unmatched. Germline CDR1 SGHAT, CDR2 FQNNGV. The CDR3 totals 15 residues. The CDR3 here is CASSYLAGASDTQYF. CDR3 nucleotide sequence: TGTGCCAGCAGCTACCTAGCGGGAGCGTCAGATACGCAGTATTTT.

CDR3 loop: CSVEDRARYGYTF. The CDR3 DNA sequence: TGCAGCGTTGAGGACAGAGCCCGCTATGGCTACACCTTC. The rearrangement uses TRBV29-1 and TRBJ1-2, with D maybe TRBD1 (6 bases). Germline V lookup: CDR1 SQVTM, CDR2 ANQGSEA. V was trimmed by 3 bases and J by 4 bases, leaving 12 bases between them. The CDR3 spans 13 residues.

The genes are TRBV11-2 and TRBJ1-3; unclear D gene. CDR3 length: 12 residues. Trimming removed 4 bases at V and 4 bases at J, with 5 bases between. CDR1 and CDR2 (germline): SGHAT, FQNNGV. DNA for the CDR3: TGTGCCAGCAGCTCTGGCGGAAACACCATATATTTT. Its protein is CASSSGGNTIYF.

The rearrangement links TRBV4-1 to TRBJ2-2; D perhaps matches TRBD2 (6 bases). CDR1 is MGHRA, CDR2 YSYEKL, per germline. V was shortened by 0 bases and J by 4 bases, with 15 bases between the two germline ends. The CDR3 length is 17 residues. The CDR3 spells CASSQDRLGRVTGELFF. The CDR3, as DNA: TGCGCCAGCAGCCAAGATCGACTAGGGCGGGTCACCGGGGAGCTGTTTTTT.